The clone carrying this T cell receptor (beta chain) has more than one count but fewer than ten. Its antigen is as yet unknown. TCRalpha and TCRbeta libraries used 5'RACE with constant-segment primers and UMIs. TCRdb fed the 5' RACE reads into MiXCR, producing one record per CDR3 protein. The repertoire consists of some 600,000 distinct CDR3 sequences, with around 16% occurring once and the leading ten covering about 8.1%. The sample originates from a study of T-cell memory formation after mild COVID-19. The wider study: Largely donor-specific TCR clusters were found.

Overall study findings and caveats: Most CD4+ clones that shrank were in CM and EM, while CD8+ ones turned up in EMRA. CD4/CD8 balance held among clones contracting day 15 to 85, and later expanders leaned CD4+.

V lost 0 bases to trimming and J lost 11 bases, with 11 bases between them. The CDR3 is made up of 12 amino acids. The V gene's germline CDR1 is SGHRS and CDR2 YFSETQ. The rearrangement links TRBV5-1 to TRBJ1-2; D may be TRBD1 (5 bases). This TCR came from an adult woman who had mild COVID-19 (a few samples of this study predate the infection). Cell type and time point are not known. The source material was PBMCs or a T cell subset sorted from them (not recorded which). This CDR3 reads CASSLGDLPYTF. The CDR3 DNA follows: TGCGCCAGCAGCTTGGGGGACCTCCCGTACACCTTC. The full variable domain, with the rest looked up from reference TRBV5-1 and TRBJ1-2, is KAGVTQTPRYLIKTRGQQVTLSCSPISGHRSVSWYQQTPGQGLQFLFEYFSETQRNKGNFPGRFSGRQFSNSRSEMNVSTLELGDSALYLCASSLGDLPYTFGSGTRLTVV.